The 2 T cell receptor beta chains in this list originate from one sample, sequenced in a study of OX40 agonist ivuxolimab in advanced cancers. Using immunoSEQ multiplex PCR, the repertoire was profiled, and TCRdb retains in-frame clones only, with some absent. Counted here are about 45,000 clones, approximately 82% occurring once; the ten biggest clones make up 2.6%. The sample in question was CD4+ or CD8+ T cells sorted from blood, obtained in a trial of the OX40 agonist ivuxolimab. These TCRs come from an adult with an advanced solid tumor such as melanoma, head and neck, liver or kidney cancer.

In DNA, the CDR3 is TGTGCCAGCAGCCCGGTGACAGTTGCAACTAATGAAAAACTGTTTTTT. This sequence encodes CASSPVTVATNEKLFF. The gene calls are TRBV28 and TRBJ1-4; tentatively, D is TRBD1 (5 bases). The CDR3 totals 16 residues. In germline, CDR1 is MDHEN, CDR2 SYDVKM. V lost 6 bases, J lost 0 bases, and 14 bases lay in between.

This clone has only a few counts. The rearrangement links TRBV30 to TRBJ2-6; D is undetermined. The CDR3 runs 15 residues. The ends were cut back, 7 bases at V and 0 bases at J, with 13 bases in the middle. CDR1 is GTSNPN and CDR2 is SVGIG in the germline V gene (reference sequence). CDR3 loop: CAFSTPYSGANVLTF. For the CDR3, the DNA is TGTGCCTTCAGTACCCCCTACTCTGGGGCCAACGTCCTGACTTTC.